One sample yielded the 24 T cell receptor beta chains listed below, sequenced in a study of CD8 T cells in ankylosing spondylitis. TCRdb re-analysed the 5' RACE reads in MiXCR, keeping a single row per CDR3 protein. The table includes approximately 200,000 distinct CDR3 sequences, 10% to 15% detected once. Material: blood, either unsorted or a sorted T cell fraction (not recorded which). These receptors came from a female donor with ankylosing spondylitis or in good health (not recorded which).

Of note for this clonotype: A single base separates this from a much larger clone, so it may be a read error. This chain joins TRBV5-6 and TRBJ2-7; TRBD2 might be the D (7 bases). CDR1 and CDR2 (germline): SGHDT, YYEEEE. The length of the CDR3 is 16 residues. The CDR3: CASLRGAWRRSYGQYF. In DNA form, the CDR3 reads TGTGCCAGCCTTCGGGGGGCGTGGAGACGGTCCTACGGGCAGTACTTC.

J is TRBJ2-2 and V is TRBV12-3 or TRBV12-4; D gene ambiguous. The length of the CDR3 is 14 residues. Trimming removed 6 bases from V and 7 bases from J, with 15 bases in between. The CDR3 here is CASRAANGIGELFF. DNA of the CDR3: TGTGCCAGCAGGGCGGCTAACGGAATCGGGGAGCTGTTTTTT.

In this sample, this clonotype turned up many times. This rearrangement joins TRBV11-2 to TRBJ1-4; D unresolved. Germline V gene data show CDR1 as SGHAT and CDR2 as FQNNGV. V dropped 6 bases and J dropped 5 bases, with 7 bases sitting between them. This CDR3 has 12 amino acids. The CDR3 loop is CASRRRNEKLFF. In nucleotides, the CDR3 is TGTGCCAGCAGGCGGAGAAATGAAAAACTGTTTTTT. The whole variable domain, filled in from reference TRBV11-2 and TRBJ1-4, reads EAGVAQSPRYKIIEKRQSVAFWCNPISGHATLYWYQQILGQGPKLLIQFQNNGVVDDSQLPKDRFSAERLKGVDSTLKIQPAKLEDSAVYLCASRRRNEKLFFGSGTQLSVL.

This clonotype was seen a handful of times. This chain connects TRBV7-2 to TRBJ1-5, with unresolved D. The V and J ends lost 3 bases and 3 bases respectively, with 6 bases between them. This CDR3 has 13 residues. Germline V gene sequence: CDR1 SGHTA, CDR2 FQGNSA. In nucleotides, the CDR3 is TGTGCCAGCAGCTTGAGCTTCAATCAGCCCCAGCATTTT. It translates to CASSLSFNQPQHF. The full variable domain, in which reference TRBV7-2 and TRBJ1-5 provide the parts outside the CDR3, is GAGVSQSPSNKVTEKGKDVELRCDPISGHTALYWYRQSLGQGLEFLIYFQGNSAPDKSGLPSDRFSAERTGGSVSTLTIQRTQQEDSAVYLCASSLSFNQPQHFGDGTRLSIL.

This clonotype was counted at least ten times. The chain links TRBV12-3 or TRBV12-4 to TRBJ2-5; D ambiguous. The CDR3 consists of 13 residues. The V gene lost 1 base and the J gene lost 0 bases, with 3 bases spanning the gap. CDR3 region: CASSLGNQETQYF. CDR3 nucleotide sequence: TGTGCCAGCAGTTTAGGGAACCAAGAGACCCAGTACTTC.

This clonotype appeared many times. V gene TRBV12-3 or TRBV12-4 combines with J gene TRBJ2-5, with 11 bases matching TRBD1. J gave up 4 bases and V 6 bases, and 13 bases lay outside the gene matches. This CDR3 contains 17 residues. CDR3 in DNA: TGTGCCAGCAGGCCTAACTCCCCCGGGACAGGGGGAGAGACCCAGTACTTC. This translates into CASRPNSPGTGGETQYF.

This clonotype showed up many times. The chain couples TRBV6-5 to TRBJ1-4; D is perhaps TRBD1 (5 bases). The CDR3 spans 14 residues. V was clipped by 5 bases and J by 4 bases, with 11 bases between them. From germline, CDR1 is MNHEY and CDR2 SVGAGI. CDR3 coding DNA: TGTGCCAGCAGTACCCGACAGCTTAATGAAAAACTGTTTTTT. Translation: CASSTRQLNEKLFF.

This clonotype was counted many times. V is TRBV7-8 and J is TRBJ1-1; D gene uncertain. Trimming removed 1 base at V and 0 bases at J, with 6 bases between. The length of the CDR3 is 14 residues. The germline gives CDR1 SGHVS, CDR2 FQNEAQ. CDR3 region: CASSLERVNTEAFF. The CDR3 DNA sequence: TGTGCCAGCAGCTTAGAGAGGGTGAACACTGAAGCTTTCTTT.

The table lists this clonotype with many counts. The chain employs TRBV4-3 and TRBJ1-1; the D is unclear. Germline V gene lookup returns CDR1 LGHNA and CDR2 YSLEER. Trimming stripped 1 base from V and 5 bases from J, with 14 bases between. The CDR3 length is 15 residues. The CDR3 nucleotides are TGCGCCAGCAGCCAAGGGTCGAGAGTGAGGACTGAAGCTTTCTTT. Its protein product is CASSQGSRVRTEAFF.

This clonotype was seen ten or more times. The chain uses TRBV20-1 and TRBJ2-1; D gene uncertain. The V gene lost 2 bases and the J gene lost 0 bases, with 8 bases spanning the gap. Germline CDR1 and CDR2: DFQATT and SNEGSKA (reference sequence). The CDR3 consists of 14 residues. CDR3 sequence reads: CSARKTISYNEQFF. CDR3 DNA sequence: TGCAGTGCTAGAAAGACGATCTCCTACAATGAGCAGTTCTTC.

This clonotype came up a few times. The V call is TRBV5-1, the J call TRBJ1-6; tentative D call: TRBD1 (6 bases). Germline values: CDR1 SGHRS, CDR2 YFSETQ. V was clipped by 1 base and J by 5 bases, with 10 bases between them. This CDR3 region has 15 residues. CDR3 sequence (DNA): TGCGCCAGCAGCTTGAGCGGGGGGCATAATTCACCCCTCCACTTT. This codes for CASSLSGGHNSPLHF.

This clonotype was seen once. A single base separates this from a much larger clone, so it may be a read error. This chain links TRBV24-1 with TRBJ2-3; 13 nucleotides align to TRBD2. CDR3 size: 15 residues. Germline lookup yields CDR1 KGHDR and CDR2 SFDVKD. The DNA for the CDR3 is TGTGTCACCAGTGAAGATACTAGCGGGAGGGCCCCTCAGTATTTT. As protein: CVTSEDTSGRAPQYF.

This clonotype was seen many times. The chain is built from TRBV12-3 or TRBV12-4 and TRBJ2-5; D may be TRBD1 or TRBD2 (6 bases each). The CDR3 has 14 amino acids. The V end was cut by 3 bases, the J end by 2 bases, with 10 bases between. The CDR3 DNA reads TGTGCCAGCAGTTTTACAGGGACTCAAGAGACCCAGTACTTC. Residues: CASSFTGTQETQYF.

Only one count was recorded for this clonotype. The chain links TRBV7-2 to TRBJ2-1; TRBD2 aligns across 8 bases. In germline, CDR1 is SGHTA, CDR2 FQGNSA. The V gene end was trimmed by 2 bases and the J gene end by 6 bases; junction bases not matched to a gene: 12. CDR3 size: 17 residues. The CDR3 here is CASSLNTVPSGRNEQFF. CDR3 bases: TGTGCCAGCAGCTTAAACACGGTGCCTAGCGGGCGCAATGAGCAGTTCTTC.

The chain links TRBV7-2 to TRBJ2-1; 8 positions match TRBD2. CDR3 length: 16 amino acids. Germline values: CDR1 SGHTA, CDR2 FQGNSA. J lost 4 bases, V lost 1 base, and 6 bases had no gene match. The CDR3 spells CASSLGISGAYNEQFF. The CDR3 nucleotides read TGTGCCAGCAGCTTAGGTATTAGCGGGGCTTACAATGAGCAGTTCTTC.

This clonotype was counted at least ten times. The V gene is TRBV5-1, the J gene TRBJ1-1, with a tentative D call TRBD1 (5 bases). The CDR3 has 13 residues. Trimming left V 6 bases short and J 4 bases short, with 13 bases between. Per germline, CDR1 SGHRS and CDR2 YFSETQ. Written as DNA, the CDR3 is TGCGCCAGCAACCGGGACGTTCCCACTGAAGCTTTCTTT. As protein: CASNRDVPTEAFF.

There are a few counts of this clonotype. The chain joins TRBV12-3 or TRBV12-4 to TRBJ2-5, with D unresolved. Trimming shortened V by 4 bases and J by 5 bases, and 20 bases separated the two germline ends. The CDR3 length is 16 residues. The CDR3, as DNA: TGTGCCAGCAGTTCCTCCCTGTCCCCCCAATGGGAGACCCAGTACTTC. Translating gives CASSSSLSPQWETQYF.

A few counts support this clonotype. The chain employs TRBV9 and TRBJ2-2, with TRBD2 identical over 10 bases. The CDR3 has 16 amino acids. V gave up 1 base and J gave up 1 base; unmatched junction bases: 1. Germline V gene lookup returns CDR1 SGDLS and CDR2 YYNGEE. CDR3 sequence (DNA): TGTGCCAGCAGCGTAAGGACTAGCGGGAACACCGGGGAGCTGTTTTTT. Protein sequence: CASSVRTSGNTGELFF.

This clonotype was seen ten or more times. The V gene is TRBV19, the J gene TRBJ1-4, with D uncertain. This CDR3 spans 15 amino acids. V lost 7 bases, J lost 1 base, and 13 bases lay in between. CDR1 LNHDA and CDR2 SQIVND come from the germline V gene (reference sequence). CDR3 in DNA: TGTGCCAGTACTTGGGCCTTCAGAACTAATGAAAAACTGTTTTTT. It codes for CASTWAFRTNEKLFF.

This clonotype was counted at least ten times. The J gene is TRBJ2-1, the V gene TRBV4-3; TRBD2 aligns across 7 bases. This CDR3 spans 15 amino acids. Germline V CDR1 and CDR2: LGHNA, YSLEER. The ends lost 2 bases at V and 8 bases at J; junction bases unmatched: 9. CDR3 coding DNA: TGCGCCAGCAGCCAATGGGGCGGGAGTAGCGATGAGCAGTTCTTC. This encodes CASSQWGGSSDEQFF.

This clonotype was counted at least ten times. V usage is TRBV4-2 and J usage is TRBJ1-1, with a possible D match to TRBD1 (5 bases). This CDR3 contains 12 residues. Germline V gives CDR1 LGHNA, CDR2 YNFKEQ. Deletions cut 5 bases from V and 11 bases from J, with 15 bases between. CDR3 sequence (DNA): TGTGCCAGCAGCTTCACCTCGGGGGAGGCTTTCTTT. Encoded protein: CASSFTSGEAFF.

This clonotype was counted a few times. J is TRBJ1-1 and V is TRBV7-2, with TRBD1 identical over 11 bases. Germline V gene lookup returns CDR1 SGHTA and CDR2 FQGNSA. V was clipped by 7 bases and J by 4 bases; unmatched bases: 5. The CDR3 runs 14 residues. The CDR3 DNA follows: TGTGCCAGCACCAGGGACAGGGGGGTCACTGAAGCTTTCTTT. Its protein product is CASTRDRGVTEAFF.

The rearrangement links TRBV7-2 to TRBJ2-1, with D uncertain. With 1 base removed from V and 7 bases from J, the gap between germline ends came to 14 bases. CDR1 SGHTA and CDR2 FQGNSA come from the germline V gene. The CDR3 has 15 amino acids. As DNA, the CDR3 is TGTGCCAGCAGCTTAGAGTTAGGCCAGGCAAATGAGCAGTTCTTC. It specifies CASSLELGQANEQFF.

This clonotype was found a few times. At one end the junction does not follow the germline gene, possibly because of a read error. This chain joins TRBV7-7 and TRBJ1-1; 11 bases agree with TRBD1. The CDR3 has 15 amino acids. In germline, CDR1 is SSHAT, CDR2 FNYEAQ (reference sequence). CDR3 bases: TGTGCTAGCAGCTTTCGACGGACAGGGGGCCGGGAAGCTTTCTTT. Translating it yields CASSFRRTGGREAFF.